The following is a T cell receptor (beta chain) sequence with its context. TCRdb keeps only in-frame clones here, not all; method: immunoSEQ multiplex PCR. This table holds about 430,000 clones, 70% to 90% found once. The germline V gene has CDR1 SQVTM and CDR2 ANQGSEA. CDR3 length: 13 amino acids. V was cut by 6 bases and J by 3 bases, with 12 bases left in between. This entry is derived from a study of blood T cell repertoires in COVID-19. This chain uses TRBV29-1 with TRBJ1-5, with D unresolved. The TCR originated in a young woman who had been exposed to COVID-19. The source material was PBMCs or T cells enriched from blood (not recorded which). CDR3 nucleotides: TGCAGCGTCCGTACGGTAAACAATCAGCCCCAGCATTTT. It is translated as CSVRTVNNQPQHF. The full variable domain, rest sourced from reference TRBV29-1 and TRBJ1-5, is SAVISQKPSRDICQRGTSLTIQCQVDSQVTMMFWYRQQPGQSLTLIATANQGSEATYESGFVIDKFPISRPNLTFSTLTVSNMSPEDSSIYLCSVRTVNNQPQHFGDGTRLSIL.